The 14 T cell receptor beta chains listed next were all sequenced from one sample in a study of shared clonotypes between healthy human individuals. CD45RO-negative CD8 cells positively selected for CCR7 made up the naive population, which excluded terminally differentiated effector memory CD45RA+ cells. TCRdb's copy holds only in-frame clones and misses some; the assay was immunoSEQ multiplex PCR. Counted here are about 680,000 clones, around 92% occurring once; the ten biggest clones make up approximately 24%. The sequenced sample was naive CD8+ T cells sorted from blood. These TCRs come from a young man in good health.

V gene TRBV7-6 combines with J gene TRBJ2-3; 9 bases match TRBD2. The CDR3 spans 15 residues. V shed 3 bases and J 3 bases; nucleotides not matched to a gene: 4. Germline V gene lookup returns CDR1 SGHVS and CDR2 FNYEAQ. CDR3 residues: CASSFETSGTDTQYF. The CDR3 DNA reads TGTGCCAGCAGCTTCGAGACTAGCGGTACAGATACGCAGTATTTT.

The sample holds one count of this clone. CDR3 nucleotides: TGTGCCAGCAGCTTGATGGGCGAGCAGTACTTC. It specifies CASSLMGEQYF. The chain recombines TRBV5-6 with TRBJ2-7, with no clear D. CDR3 size: 11 residues. V was pared by 1 base and J by 6 bases, with 5 bases between. CDR1 SGHDT and CDR2 YYEEEE come from the germline V gene.

Here the CDR3 reads CASSNRGAYAGNTIYF. The CDR3 nucleotides read TGTGCCAGCAGCAACAGGGGGGCTTATGCCGGAAACACCATATATTTT. The V gene is TRBV21-1, the J gene TRBJ1-3; the table's D call, TRBD1, was not checked against the DNA. TRBV21-1 is a known pseudogene. The CDR3 spans 16 residues.

The V and J genes are TRBV7-6 and TRBJ2-1; the D gene is possibly TRBD2 (6 bases). The V gene lost 1 base and the J gene lost 2 bases, with 9 bases spanning the gap. CDR1 SGHVS and CDR2 FNYEAQ come from the germline V gene. The CDR3 has 15 amino acids. CDR3 protein: CASSLEASAYNEQFF. CDR3 coding DNA: TGTGCCAGCAGCTTAGAGGCTAGCGCCTACAATGAGCAGTTCTTC.

This chain links TRBV7-9 with TRBJ2-5, with D uncertain. The CDR3 is 12 amino acids. The germline V gene encodes CDR1 SEHNR and CDR2 FQNEAQ (reference sequence). Trimming took 5 bases from V and 5 from J, leaving 9 bases between them. The CDR3 coding sequence is TGTGCCAGCAGCCCTAGTTCGGAGACCCAGTACTTC. Protein product: CASSPSSETQYF.

The chain combines TRBV9 with TRBJ2-7, with D possibly being TRBD1 (8 bases). V was clipped by 3 bases and J by 3 bases, with 13 bases between them. Germline V gene sequence: CDR1 SGDLS, CDR2 YYNGEE. The CDR3 loop spans 14 amino acids. The DNA of the CDR3 is TGTGCCAGCAGCGGGGGAGGGACAGGCTACGAGCAGTACTTC. Amino acids: CASSGGGTGYEQYF.

There are a few counts of this clone. The chain uses TRBV9 and TRBJ2-2; TRBD1 aligns across 7 bases. CDR1 SGDLS and CDR2 YYNGEE come from the germline V gene. The CDR3 covers 13 residues. With 5 bases clipped from V and 3 bases from J, the junction kept 1 base outside the gene matches. The CDR3 loop reads CASRGQHTGELFF. As DNA, the CDR3 is TGTGCCAGCAGGGGACAGCACACCGGGGAGCTGTTTTTT. The variable domain in full, with the rest retrieved from reference TRBV9 and TRBJ2-2, is DSGVTQTPKHLITATGQRVTLRCSPRSGDLSVYWYQQSLDQGLQFLIQYYNGEERAKGNILERFSAQQFPDLHSELNLSSLELGDSALYFCASRGQHTGELFFGEGSRLTVL.

This clone occurred once. A junction boundary mismatches the germline segment, possibly from a read error. J is TRBJ1-1 and V is TRBV9; D unclear. CDR1 is SGDLS, CDR2 YYNGEE, per germline. CDR3 length: 15 residues. The CDR3 reads CASSASGRANAEAFF. The CDR3 DNA is TGTGCCAGCAGCGCATCGGGGAGGGCGAACGCTGAAGCTTTCTTT.

The CDR3 reads CASSFGGENTEAFF. Here the CDR3 DNA reads TGTGCCAGCAGCTTTGGGGGCGAGAACACTGAAGCTTTCTTT. The chain uses TRBV7-8 and TRBJ1-1; D possibly corresponds to TRBD1 (6 bases). This CDR3 is built from 14 residues. Trimming shortened V by 3 bases and J by 1 base, and 9 bases separated the two germline ends. The germline V gene has CDR1 SGHVS and CDR2 FQNEAQ.

The chain couples TRBV28 to TRBJ2-2; no definite D call. The CDR3 has 10 amino acids. Germline V CDR1 and CDR2: MDHEN, SYDVKM. The V gene lost 10 bases and the J gene lost 6 bases, with 6 bases spanning the gap. The chain's CDR3 is CATRSGELFF. Written as DNA, the CDR3 is TGTGCCACCCGATCCGGGGAGCTGTTTTTT. The whole variable domain, remainder taken from reference TRBV28 and TRBJ2-2, is DVKVTQSSRYLVKRTGEKVFLECVQDMDHENMFWYRQDPGLGLRLIYFSYDVKMKEKGDIPEGYSVSREKKERFSLILESASTNQTSMYLCATRSGELFFGEGSRLTVL.

The chain carries TRBV27 and TRBJ2-1; D may be TRBD1 (6 bases). The CDR3 is 15 residues long. V was cut by 3 bases and J by 3 bases, with 12 bases left in between. The germline V gene has CDR1 MNHEY and CDR2 SMNVEV (reference sequence). The CDR3 nucleotides are TGTGCCAGCAGTTTCGGACAGATTTTCTACAATGAGCAGTTCTTC. Translated: CASSFGQIFYNEQFF.

V gene TRBV11-2 combines with J gene TRBJ2-3; D is uncertain. Trimming left V 8 bases short and J 2 bases short, with 11 bases between. The CDR3 runs to 13 residues. The germline V gene encodes CDR1 SGHAT and CDR2 FQNNGV. The CDR3 spells CASVRSNTDTQYF. Written as DNA, the CDR3 is TGTGCCAGCGTCCGTTCTAACACAGATACGCAGTATTTT.

The gene calls are TRBV7-6 and TRBJ2-2, with 7 positions matching TRBD2. Trimming removed 2 bases from V and 0 bases from J; junction bases left unmatched: 12. CDR1 is SGHVS, CDR2 FNYEAQ, per germline. The CDR3 spans 19 residues. CDR3 sequence reads: CASSLTPLAGLSNTGELFF. CDR3 bases: TGTGCCAGCAGCTTAACCCCCTTGGCGGGACTATCGAACACCGGGGAGCTGTTTTTT.

CDR3 bases: TGTGCCAGCCCAGGGGGTTCTCTGCCAACCTACAATGAGCAGTTCTTC. This encodes CASPGGSLPTYNEQFF. This chain joins TRBV2 and TRBJ2-1; TRBD1 matches at 7 bases. The CDR3 is made up of 16 amino acids. The V segment lost 8 bases and the J segment 2 bases; nucleotides outside the gene matches: 12. Germline-derived CDR1 and CDR2 are SNHLY and FYNNEI.